These 30 T cell receptor beta chains were sequenced from one sample in a study of blood T cells in healthy people across ages. A sample-barcoded 5' primer and a J-beta primer mix were used in a second PCR of about 6 to 12 cycles. Using its own MiXCR run on the 5' RACE reads, TCRdb lists one record per CDR3 protein. The sample lists around 1,000,000 distinct CDR3 sequences; around 27% were seen once. These sequences were also reported in another study, on T cells of mothers and their children.

The sequencing sample was made of blood. All receptors derive from a girl aged 2-10 years in good health.

This clonotype has just a few counts. V and J are TRBV11-1 and TRBJ1-1, with D perhaps matching TRBD1 (5 bases). This CDR3 is 11 amino acids long. Germline lookup yields CDR1 SGHAT and CDR2 FQDESV (reference sequence). V shed 8 bases and J shed 6 bases, with 10 bases lying between them. CDR3 sequence: CASVRGSEAFF. Written as DNA, the CDR3 is TGTGCCAGCGTAAGGGGTTCTGAAGCTTTCTTT.

The chain recombines TRBV19 with TRBJ2-1; D not certain. In germline, CDR1 is LNHDA, CDR2 SQIVND (reference sequence). The CDR3 extends over 13 amino acids. V was cut by 3 bases and J by 6 bases, with 9 bases left in between. This CDR3 is CASSMQGLNEQFF. CDR3 DNA sequence: TGTGCCAGTAGTATGCAAGGTCTCAATGAGCAGTTCTTC.

This clonotype has only a few counts. The rearrangement uses TRBV24-1 and TRBJ2-2; TRBD1 might be the D (5 bases). Trimming cost V 6 bases and J 6 bases, with 16 bases left between them. The CDR3 consists of 15 residues. In germline, CDR1 is KGHDR, CDR2 SFDVKD. CDR3 bases: TGTGCCACCAGTTCAGGGTCTCTGCGGTCCGGGGAGCTGTTTTTT. Its protein product is CATSSGSLRSGELFF.

This clonotype has more than one count but fewer than ten. The chain employs TRBV6-5 and TRBJ2-7; the D is unclear. The CDR3 totals 14 residues. Germline CDR1 is MNHEY and CDR2 is SVGAGI. V lost 3 bases to trimming and J lost 2 bases, with 11 bases between them. CDR3 region: CASSYGRPPYEQYF. CDR3 bases: TGTGCCAGCAGTTATGGCAGACCTCCCTACGAGCAGTACTTC.

This clonotype was seen at least ten times. This chain connects TRBV29-1 to TRBJ2-5, with TRBD2 identical over 9 bases. V trimming: 4 bases; J trimming: 7 bases; junction bases outside the gene matches: 4. CDR1 SQVTM and CDR2 ANQGSEA come from the germline V gene. The CDR3 is 12 residues long. DNA for the CDR3: TGCAGCGTTGGAGTACTAGCGGGGACCCAGTACTTC. It translates to CSVGVLAGTQYF.

A few counts support this clonotype. This chain uses TRBV6-6 with TRBJ2-5; TRBD2 is a possible D gene (6 bases). V lost 8 bases, J lost 5 bases, and 12 bases lay in between. Germline CDR1 and CDR2: MNHNY and SVGAGI (reference sequence). The CDR3 sequence is 12 residues long. The chain's CDR3 is CASGGATETQYF. The CDR3 DNA reads TGTGCCAGCGGAGGGGCGACTGAGACCCAGTACTTC.

The chain joins TRBV7-6 to TRBJ2-7, with no clear D. V shed 1 base and J shed 4 bases, with 11 bases lying between them. This CDR3 region has 14 residues. Germline CDR1 reads SGHVS; CDR2 reads FNYEAQ. The CDR3 coding sequence is TGTGCCAGCAGCTTAGAGGGCTCACTTTACGAGCAGTACTTC. Protein: CASSLEGSLYEQYF. The full variable domain, completed using reference TRBV7-6 and TRBJ2-7, is GAGVSQSPRYKVTKRGQDVALRCDPISGHVSLYWYRQALGQGPEFLTYFNYEAQQDKSGLPNDRFSAERPEGSISTLTIQRTEQRDSAMYRCASSLEGSLYEQYFGPGTRLTVT.

The sample holds a few counts of this clonotype. V gene TRBV29-1 combines with J gene TRBJ2-5; perhaps TRBD2 as D (5 bases). Germline CDR1 SQVTM, CDR2 ANQGSEA. The length of the CDR3 is 10 residues. V lost 0 bases and J lost 13, with 9 bases in between. The CDR3 DNA sequence: TGCAGCGTTGAAGATCCTGAGGGGTACTTC. Its translation is CSVEDPEGYF.

The chain combines TRBV11-1 with TRBJ2-7; TRBD2 might be the D (5 bases). Germline V gives CDR1 SGHAT, CDR2 FQDESV (reference sequence). CDR3 length equals 14 residues. Trimming removed 1 base at V and 6 bases at J, with 13 bases between. The CDR3 reads CASSLGRSGSEQYF. For the CDR3, the DNA is TGTGCCAGCAGCTTAGGTCGGTCGGGGTCCGAGCAGTACTTC.

This clonotype was seen a few times. This rearrangement joins TRBV18 to TRBJ2-7; perhaps TRBD1 as D (6 bases). Germline CDR1 KGHSH, CDR2 LQKENI. This CDR3 comprises 13 residues. Trimming removed 3 bases at V and 6 bases at J, with 12 bases between. The DNA for the CDR3 is TGTGCCAGCTCACCTACCACAGGGCCCGAGCAGTACTTC. Translated: CASSPTTGPEQYF.

This clonotype was counted between two and nine times. This chain joins TRBV20-1 and TRBJ2-7; TRBD2 might be the D (5 bases). This CDR3 has 14 residues. V was trimmed by 1 base and J by 3 bases, leaving 13 bases between them. Germline V gives CDR1 DFQATT, CDR2 SNEGSKA (reference sequence). CDR3 in amino acids: CSARAGGYVYEQYF. CDR3 nucleotides: TGCAGTGCTAGAGCTGGCGGGTATGTCTACGAGCAGTACTTC.

The chain couples TRBV4-1 to TRBJ2-2; 14 positions agree with TRBD2. The CDR3 spans 19 residues. Germline lookup yields CDR1 MGHRA and CDR2 YSYEKL. The junction had 6 bases not matched to a gene; V was cut back by 0 bases and J by 3 bases. CDR3 sequence: CASSQDQGLAGVDTGELFF. In nucleotides, the CDR3 is TGCGCCAGCAGCCAAGATCAGGGACTAGCGGGAGTGGACACCGGGGAGCTGTTTTTT.

The sample holds a few counts of this clonotype. This chain uses TRBV24-1 with TRBJ2-2; a possible D gene is TRBD1 (6 bases). CDR1 and CDR2 (germline): KGHDR, SFDVKD. The CDR3 is 15 amino acids. V was shortened by 5 bases and J by 3 bases, with 12 bases between the two germline ends. CDR3 in amino acids: CATSAPTGDTGELFF. CDR3 nucleotides: TGTGCCACCAGTGCCCCGACAGGCGACACCGGGGAGCTGTTTTTT.

The chain carries TRBV29-1 and TRBJ2-4; either TRBD1 or TRBD2 may supply D (5 bases each). The ends were cut back, 4 bases at V and 0 bases at J, with 13 bases in the middle. Germline assignment: CDR1 SQVTM and CDR2 ANQGSEA. This CDR3 comprises 15 residues. The CDR3 region is CSVASERGAKNIQYF. In nucleotides, the CDR3 is TGCAGCGTTGCCTCAGAGAGGGGAGCCAAAAACATTCAGTACTTC.

This clonotype turned up a few times. The J gene is TRBJ1-2, the V gene TRBV7-2; possibly TRBD1 for D (5 bases). Per germline, CDR1 SGHTA and CDR2 FQGNSA. This CDR3 region has 14 residues. V lost 1 base to trimming and J lost 2 bases, with 8 bases between them. The CDR3 region is CASSLVSGNYGYTF. CDR3 DNA sequence: TGTGCCAGCAGCTTAGTGTCAGGGAACTATGGCTACACCTTC.

This CDR3 is CSVEVLTEQFF. In nucleotides, the CDR3 is TGCAGCGTTGAAGTTCTGACAGAGCAGTTCTTC. This chain links TRBV29-1 with TRBJ2-1; D gene ambiguous. CDR3 length: 11 amino acids. Looked up from germline, CDR1 is SQVTM and CDR2 is ANQGSEA. V was trimmed by 1 base and J by 10 bases, leaving 8 bases between them.

This clonotype was picked up a small number of times. This CDR3 is CSGRWNYNEQFF. CDR3 sequence (DNA): TGCAGCGGGCGCTGGAACTACAATGAGCAGTTCTTC. The gene calls are TRBV29-1 and TRBJ2-1; no clear D. The length of the CDR3 is 12 residues. CDR1 SQVTM and CDR2 ANQGSEA come from the germline V gene. Trimming shortened V by 7 bases and J by 3 bases, and 10 bases separated the two germline ends.

This clonotype was counted many times. The gene calls are TRBV5-1 and TRBJ2-7, with TRBD2 identical over 7 bases. J lost 2 bases, V lost 1 base, and 3 bases had no gene match. Germline V gene lookup returns CDR1 SGHRS and CDR2 YFSETQ. This CDR3 spans 14 amino acids. The DNA of the CDR3 is TGCGCCAGCAGCTTGACGGGAGGCCCCTACGAGCAGTACTTC. Translation: CASSLTGGPYEQYF.

The chain combines TRBV19 with TRBJ2-1; TRBD2 might be the D (5 bases). Germline CDR1 and CDR2: LNHDA and SQIVND (reference sequence). This CDR3 comprises 13 residues. Between the trimmed V and J ends, which lost 0 bases and 6 bases, there was a span of 6 bases. CDR3 in DNA: TGTGCCAGTAGTATAGATCTAGCCAATGAGCAGTTCTTC. This gives the protein CASSIDLANEQFF.

Only one count was recorded for this clonotype. The genes are TRBV29-1 and TRBJ1-3; tentative D call: TRBD1 (5 bases). This CDR3 has 15 residues. The V end lost 0 bases, the J end lost 4 bases, and 13 bases lay between the germline ends. The germline V gene has CDR1 SQVTM and CDR2 ANQGSEA. CDR3 amino acids: CSVEDYGTRGNTIYF. CDR3 coding DNA: TGCAGCGTTGAAGATTATGGGACGAGAGGAAACACCATATATTTT.

This clonotype has a handful of counts. The gene calls are TRBV24-1 and TRBJ2-1; 11 nucleotides align to TRBD2. There are 19 residues in the CDR3. Losses at the gene ends were 0 bases for V and 7 bases for J; bases not matched to a gene: 13. Germline lookup yields CDR1 KGHDR and CDR2 SFDVKD. CDR3 nucleotide sequence: TGTGCCACCAGTGATTTGCCAAGCGGCCTAGCGGGAGGTAAGAATGAGCAGTTCTTC. It is translated as CATSDLPSGLAGGKNEQFF.

This rearrangement joins TRBV5-1 to TRBJ2-5; 9 bases are a match to TRBD1. CDR1 and CDR2 from the germline V gene are SGHRS and YFSETQ. V lost 3 bases to trimming and J lost 4 bases; unmatched junction nucleotides: 13. The CDR3 runs 17 residues. The CDR3 DNA reads TGCGCCAGCAGCTCGGCGGAGACGGGACAGGGAGGAGAGACCCAGTACTTC. Amino acid sequence: CASSSAETGQGGETQYF.

This clonotype came up many times. The CDR3 DNA sequence: TGTGCCAGCATCCGACCGGGACTAGCGACCTACAATGAGCAGTTCTTC. Amino acid sequence: CASIRPGLATYNEQFF. The chain couples TRBV21-1 to TRBJ2-1; no DNA check was done on the table's D call, TRBD2. TRBV21-1 counts as a pseudogene. CDR3 length: 16 amino acids.

This chain joins TRBV6-6 and TRBJ2-5; a weak D match, TRBD2 (7 bases). Trimming cost V 5 bases and J 2 bases, with 15 bases left between them. Germline V gene lookup returns CDR1 MNHNY and CDR2 SVGAGI (reference sequence). This CDR3 region has 15 residues. The CDR3 loop is CASSGGDTPQETQYF. The CDR3 region has the DNA TGTGCCAGCAGTGGGGGGGACACCCCACAAGAGACCCAGTACTTC.

Of note for this clonotype: No conserved phenylalanine or tryptophan is present at the end of the CDR3, so a read error is the likely explanation. The V and J genes are TRBV5-1 and TRBJ2-1; D gene ambiguous. Germline V lookup: CDR1 SGHRS, CDR2 YFSETQ. V dropped 0 bases and J dropped 3 bases, with 22 bases sitting between them. The CDR3 loop spans 19 amino acids. The CDR3, as DNA: TGCGCCAGCAGCTTGGGGCTGCGTGATTTAGGGCCTTACTACAATGAGCAGTTCCTC. Residues: CASSLGLRDLGPYYNEQFL.

In this sample, this clonotype turned up a few times. This sequence joins TRBV11-2 and TRBJ2-4; D gene unclear. The CDR3 runs to 13 residues. With 0 bases removed from V and 9 bases from J, the gap between germline ends came to 9 bases. Germline CDR1 reads SGHAT; CDR2 reads FQNNGV. The CDR3 DNA follows: TGTGCCAGCAGCTTAGACGTTTACGGCATTCAGTACTTC. Amino acids: CASSLDVYGIQYF. Variable domain in full (rest from reference TRBV11-2 and TRBJ2-4): EAGVAQSPRYKIIEKRQSVAFWCNPISGHATLYWYQQILGQGPKLLIQFQNNGVVDDSQLPKDRFSAERLKGVDSTLKIQPAKLEDSAVYLCASSLDVYGIQYFGAGTRLSVL.

The chain carries TRBV24-1 and TRBJ1-5; D ambiguous. This CDR3 region has 16 residues. Trimming cost V 3 bases and J 2 bases, with 13 bases left between them. Germline loops: CDR1 KGHDR, CDR2 SFDVKD. Here the CDR3 DNA reads TGTGCCACCAGTGATCGAATAGGGTCCGGCAATCAGCCCCAGCATTTT. Translating it yields CATSDRIGSGNQPQHF.

This clonotype was seen a few times. The gene calls are TRBV19 and TRBJ2-5; D is possibly TRBD1 or TRBD2 (5 bases each). The J call may be in error: the DNA end matches TRBJ2-7 better. Germline CDR1 LNHDA, CDR2 SQIVND (reference sequence). The CDR3 has 14 amino acids. Written as DNA, the CDR3 is TGTGCCAGTAGTATGGGCCAGGGAGACTACGAGCAGTACTTC. Translation gives CASSMGQGDYEQYF.

J is TRBJ2-4 and V is TRBV7-9; D may be TRBD2 (6 bases). The CDR3 consists of 17 residues. Germline V CDR1 and CDR2: SEHNR, FQNEAQ (reference sequence). Trimming removed 4 bases at V and 8 bases at J, with 24 bases between. In DNA, the CDR3 is TGTGCCAGCAGCTCACAACAGCCTTTCCTGGGGGAGGACATTCAGTACTTC. It translates to CASSSQQPFLGEDIQYF.

The sample holds a few counts of this clonotype. The chain links TRBV20-1 to TRBJ1-6, with D maybe TRBD1 (5 bases). The CDR3 runs to 17 residues. Germline V gene data show CDR1 as DFQATT and CDR2 as SNEGSKA (reference sequence). The V and J ends lost 5 bases and 8 bases respectively, with 25 bases between them. DNA for the CDR3: TGCAGTGCTGGGGGGACGGCGCTATGCGCCTCCCATTCACCCCTCCACTTT. It specifies CSAGGTALCASHSPLHF.